The source of this TCR beta chain is a study of T cell clones after liver transplantation. About the study: TCRbeta sequencing after a pre-transplant mixed lymphocyte reaction identified graft-donor-reactive clones, later tracked in post-transplant blood. Three of eight recipients were HCV-positive; others had non-autoimmune, non-viral indications.

CD3+CD4+ and CD3+CD8+ cells were FACS-sorted from thawed unstimulated PBMCs. Measured with immunoSEQ multiplex PCR; TCRdb has only the in-frame clones, and not every one. The repertoire consists of roughly 40,000 clones, with around 83% occurring once and the leading ten covering 2% to 2.5%. Source: CD4+ T cells from blood, taken 24 months after liver transplant. This TCR came from a human patient who received a liver transplant. Some T cells here may be from the graft donor.

The CDR3 reads CASSGQAYGEQFF. DNA of the CDR3: TGTGCCAGCAGCGGACAGGCCTACGGTGAGCAGTTCTTC. The genes are TRBV14 and TRBJ2-1, with TRBD1 matching over 7 bases. Germline loops: CDR1 SGHDN, CDR2 FVKESK. The V gene end was trimmed by 5 bases and the J gene end by 9 bases; junction bases not matched to a gene: 7. The CDR3 extends over 13 amino acids. Supplemented by reference TRBV14 and TRBJ2-1, the full variable domain reads EAGVTQFPSHSVIEKGQTVTLRCDPISGHDNLYWYRRVMGKEIKFLLHFVKESKQDESGMPNNRFLAERTGGTYSTLKVQPAELEDSGVYFCASSGQAYGEQFFGPGTRLTVL.